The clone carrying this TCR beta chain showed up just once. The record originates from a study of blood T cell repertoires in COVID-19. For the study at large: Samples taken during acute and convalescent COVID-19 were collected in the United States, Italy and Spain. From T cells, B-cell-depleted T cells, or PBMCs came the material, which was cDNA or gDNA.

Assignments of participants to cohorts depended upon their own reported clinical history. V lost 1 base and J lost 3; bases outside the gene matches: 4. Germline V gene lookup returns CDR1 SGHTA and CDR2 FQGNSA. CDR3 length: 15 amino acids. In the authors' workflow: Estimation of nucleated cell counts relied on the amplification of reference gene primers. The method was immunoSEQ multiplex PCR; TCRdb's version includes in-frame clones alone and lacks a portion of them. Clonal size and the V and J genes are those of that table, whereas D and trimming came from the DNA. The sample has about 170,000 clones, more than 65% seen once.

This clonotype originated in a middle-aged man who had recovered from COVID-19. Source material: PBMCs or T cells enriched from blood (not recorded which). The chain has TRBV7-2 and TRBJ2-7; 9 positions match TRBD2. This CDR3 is CASSLVASGDYEQYF. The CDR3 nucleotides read TGTGCCAGCAGCTTAGTGGCTAGCGGGGACTACGAGCAGTACTTC.